This entry concerns a single T cell receptor beta chain. CDR3 length: 15 residues. The germline V gene encodes CDR1 MDHEN and CDR2 SYDVKM. V was trimmed by 7 bases and J by 5 bases, leaving 18 bases between them. These data come from a study of cytomegalovirus exposure and HLA in healthy donors. Primers included in the PCR were 60 Vbeta and 13 Jbeta primers. The assay was immunoSEQ multiplex PCR, and TCRdb's table has in-frame clones only and misses some. Of fewer than 200,000 clones in the sample, roughly 80% were seen once. This sequence was found in a female donor in good health and CMV-seronegative. Sequencing was carried out using PBMCs. The V gene is TRBV28, the J gene TRBJ1-5; possibly TRBD1 for D (6 bases). CDR3 loop: CASTGPGGGDQPQHF. As DNA, the CDR3 is TGTGCCAGCACCGGCCCCGGGGGGGGCGATCAGCCCCAGCATTTT.